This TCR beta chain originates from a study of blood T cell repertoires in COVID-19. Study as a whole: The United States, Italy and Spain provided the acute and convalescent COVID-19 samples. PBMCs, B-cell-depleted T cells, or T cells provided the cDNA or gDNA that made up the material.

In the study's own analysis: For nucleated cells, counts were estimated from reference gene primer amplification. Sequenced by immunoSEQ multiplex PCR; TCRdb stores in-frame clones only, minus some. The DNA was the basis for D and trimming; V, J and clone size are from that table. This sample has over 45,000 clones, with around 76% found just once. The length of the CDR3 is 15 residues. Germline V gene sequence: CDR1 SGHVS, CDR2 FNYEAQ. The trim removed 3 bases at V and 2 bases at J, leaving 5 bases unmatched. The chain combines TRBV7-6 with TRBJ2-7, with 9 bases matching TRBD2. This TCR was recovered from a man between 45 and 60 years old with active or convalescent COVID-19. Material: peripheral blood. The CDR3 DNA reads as TGTGCCAGCAGCTTTCGTCTAGCGGGACCCTACGAGCAGTACTTC. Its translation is CASSFRLAGPYEQYF.